The 31 T cell receptor beta chains listed next were all sequenced from one sample in a study of cytomegalovirus exposure and HLA in healthy donors. In the PCR, 60 Vbeta and 13 Jbeta primers were used. Sequencing was performed with immunoSEQ multiplex PCR; in TCRdb, only in-frame clones are kept and a portion is missing. The sample includes roughly 200,000 clones, around 85% of them seen just once. Sequenced material: PBMCs. The receptors originated from a woman in her forties or fifties in good health and CMV-seronegative.

This chain joins TRBV25-1 and TRBJ2-1, with TRBD2 identical over 11 bases. Germline V gives CDR1 MGHDK, CDR2 SYGVNS. V shed 3 bases, J shed 7 bases, and the junction held 2 bases outside the gene matches. The CDR3 is 14 amino acids. CDR3 nucleotide sequence: TGTGCCAGCAGTGACCCTAGCGGGAGGAATGAGCAGTTCTTC. Amino acids: CASSDPSGRNEQFF.

This chain connects TRBV19 to TRBJ2-7, with 9 bases that match TRBD2. V dropped 4 bases and J dropped 4; count of bases not matched to a gene: 8. The CDR3 runs 15 residues. Germline values: CDR1 LNHDA, CDR2 SQIVND (reference sequence). The CDR3 is CASSKSAGGTYEQYF. The CDR3 bases are TGTGCCAGTAGTAAATCAGCGGGAGGCACTTACGAGCAGTACTTC.

This chain joins TRBV6-1 and TRBJ1-6; possible D gene TRBD1, 5 bases. This CDR3 is 18 amino acids long. The V gene lost 2 bases and the J gene lost 0 bases, with 14 bases spanning the gap. Looked up from germline, CDR1 is MNHNS and CDR2 is SASEGT. This CDR3 is CASSETQGTSSYNSPLHF. CDR3 coding DNA: TGTGCCAGCAGTGAAACCCAGGGTACAAGCTCCTATAATTCACCCCTCCACTTT.

CDR3 DNA: TGCGCCAGCAATGGAGGGACCCAAACAGATACGCAGTATTTT. Amino acid sequence: CASNGGTQTDTQYF. J is TRBJ2-3 and V is TRBV5-1; tentatively, D is TRBD2 (6 bases). In germline, CDR1 is SGHRS, CDR2 YFSETQ. Trimming pared 6 bases from V and 3 bases from J, leaving 14 bases between. The CDR3 runs 14 residues.

V gene TRBV5-4 combines with J gene TRBJ1-1; 7 bases line up with TRBD1. The J segment lost 9 bases and the V segment lost 0 bases, leaving 5 bases of the junction unmatched. CDR3 length equals 13 residues. Germline CDR1 SGHNT, CDR2 YYREEE (reference sequence). The CDR3 nucleotides are TGTGCCAGCAGCTTGGGAGGACAGGCGAAAGCTTTCTTT. As protein: CASSLGGQAKAFF.

V is TRBV6-1 and J is TRBJ2-2, with 7 bases aligning to TRBD1. The CDR3 runs 15 residues. V was clipped by 4 bases and J by 0 bases; unmatched bases: 2. Germline V lookup: CDR1 MNHNS, CDR2 SASEGT. The CDR3 DNA follows: TGTGCCAGCAGTGTGGACAGGTCGAACACCGGGGAGCTGTTTTTT. It codes for CASSVDRSNTGELFF.

This chain connects TRBV19 to TRBJ1-2, with D possibly being TRBD1 (6 bases). The CDR3 sequence is 13 residues long. The germline V gene has CDR1 LNHDA and CDR2 SQIVND (reference sequence). Trimming cost V 2 bases and J 2 bases, with 6 bases left between them. Written as DNA, the CDR3 is TGTGCCAGTAGTATAAGGGGGAACTATGGCTACACCTTC. Protein: CASSIRGNYGYTF.

This clone was picked up a small number of times. The genes are TRBV29-1 and TRBJ2-1; 9 bases agree with TRBD1. The CDR3 runs to 15 residues. Per the germline V gene, CDR1 is SQVTM and CDR2 is ANQGSEA. J was trimmed by 5 bases and V by 6 bases; bases with no gene match: 11. CDR3 bases: TGCAGCGTGGCTTTCCGGGACAGGGCCGACAATGAGCAGTTCTTC. It encodes CSVAFRDRADNEQFF.

On this clone: At one end, the junction sequence differs from germline, possibly due to a read error. The chain joins TRBV30 to TRBJ2-7, with 7 bases identical to TRBD2. Germline V gene data show CDR1 as GTSNPN and CDR2 as SVGIG (reference sequence). This CDR3 contains 13 residues. CDR3 residues: CAWSVGRGYAQYF. The DNA for the CDR3 is TGTGCCTGGAGTGTAGGGAGGGGCTACGCGCAGTACTTC.

The genes are TRBV18 and TRBJ2-5; D perhaps matches TRBD1 (6 bases). Germline CDR1 and CDR2: KGHSH and LQKENI. The CDR3 has 15 residues. V was trimmed by 3 bases and J by 5 bases, leaving 16 bases between them. CDR3 loop: CASSPLTGPQETQYF. CDR3 coding DNA: TGTGCCAGCTCACCGCTAACAGGGCCTCAGGAGACCCAGTACTTC.

This chain uses TRBV29-1 with TRBJ2-1; D may be TRBD2 (6 bases). V dropped 6 bases and J dropped 1 base, with 22 bases sitting between them. The CDR3 contains 17 residues. The germline gives CDR1 SQVTM, CDR2 ANQGSEA. The CDR3 DNA follows: TGCAGCGTCCCTTGGAGTGGGTGGCGGGATTCCTACAATGAGCAGTTCTTC. Translation: CSVPWSGWRDSYNEQFF.

The chain carries TRBV28 and TRBJ1-4; weak D call: TRBD1 (5 bases). CDR1 and CDR2 from the germline V gene are MDHEN and SYDVKM. CDR3 length: 17 residues. V was shortened by 6 bases and J by 6 bases, with 23 bases between the two germline ends. The CDR3: CASRVLHLGRGDEKLFF. The CDR3 DNA sequence: TGTGCCAGCAGAGTACTCCACCTTGGGAGGGGTGATGAAAAACTGTTTTTT. The full variable domain, in which reference TRBV28 and TRBJ1-4 provide the parts outside the CDR3, is DVKVTQSSRYLVKRTGEKVFLECVQDMDHENMFWYRQDPGLGLRLIYFSYDVKMKEKGDIPEGYSVSREKKERFSLILESASTNQTSMYLCASRVLHLGRGDEKLFFGSGTQLSVL.

A note on this clone: Other DNA sequences in the sample encode the same CDR3. The rearrangement joins TRBV27 to TRBJ2-7; D possibly corresponds to TRBD1 (5 bases). The CDR3 consists of 13 residues. CDR1 MNHEY and CDR2 SMNVEV come from the germline V gene (reference sequence). V was pared by 5 bases and J by 3 bases, with 11 bases between. In DNA, the CDR3 is TGTGCCAGCAGTCTACAGGAGAGCTACGAGCAGTACTTC. Its protein is CASSLQESYEQYF.

This clone was recorded a few times. J is TRBJ2-5 and V is TRBV7-8, with a possible D match to TRBD2 (5 bases). This CDR3 comprises 14 residues. In germline, CDR1 is SGHVS, CDR2 FQNEAQ. Trimming left V 4 bases short and J 5 bases short, with 14 bases between. This chain's CDR3 is CASSSGRAEETQYF. The DNA for the CDR3 is TGTGCCAGCAGCTCGGGGAGAGCCGAGGAGACCCAGTACTTC.

V gene TRBV28 combines with J gene TRBJ1-5; TRBD1 is a possible D gene (6 bases). Germline V CDR1 and CDR2: MDHEN, SYDVKM. With 2 bases removed from V and 2 bases from J, the gap between germline ends came to 10 bases. This CDR3 has 15 amino acids. The CDR3 here is CASSLLQGGNQPQHF. As DNA, the CDR3 is TGTGCCAGCAGTTTACTACAGGGCGGCAATCAGCCCCAGCATTTT. Variable domain in full (rest from reference TRBV28 and TRBJ1-5): DVKVTQSSRYLVKRTGEKVFLECVQDMDHENMFWYRQDPGLGLRLIYFSYDVKMKEKGDIPEGYSVSREKKERFSLILESASTNQTSMYLCASSLLQGGNQPQHFGDGTRLSIL.

The chain is built from TRBV19 and TRBJ1-1; D call uncertain. Trimming left V 3 bases short and J 7 bases short, with 9 bases between. The CDR3 extends over 12 amino acids. Germline V lookup: CDR1 LNHDA, CDR2 SQIVND (reference sequence). CDR3 in DNA: TGTGCCAGTAGTATTGAGGATAGTGAAGCTTTCTTT. As protein: CASSIEDSEAFF.

The chain has TRBV19 and TRBJ2-3; 8 bases line up with TRBD2. This CDR3 spans 16 amino acids. J lost 5 bases, V lost 6 bases, and 13 bases had no gene match. Germline values: CDR1 LNHDA, CDR2 SQIVND (reference sequence). CDR3 region: CASRDLAGRVGDTQYF. DNA of the CDR3: TGTGCCAGTAGGGACCTAGCGGGTAGGGTGGGAGATACGCAGTATTTT.

This sequence joins TRBV7-9 and TRBJ1-6, with 10 bases matching TRBD1. Germline V gene sequence: CDR1 SEHNR, CDR2 FQNEAQ (reference sequence). The CDR3 totals 15 residues. V lost 4 bases, J lost 7 bases, and 4 bases stayed unmatched. CDR3 DNA sequence: TGTGCCAGCAGCTCGTCGGGACAGGGGAATTCACCCCTCCACTTT. It specifies CASSSSGQGNSPLHF.

CDR3 sequence reads: CASSFYRSGNTIYF. For the CDR3, the DNA is TGTGCCAGCAGTTTCTATCGATCTGGAAACACCATATATTTT. The V call is TRBV28, the J call TRBJ1-3, with no clear D. The CDR3 runs to 14 residues. Looked up from germline, CDR1 is MDHEN and CDR2 is SYDVKM. Trimming shortened V by 3 bases and J by 1 base, and 7 bases separated the two germline ends.

The chain combines TRBV5-1 with TRBJ2-1, with no clear D. The CDR3 runs to 15 residues. Germline V gene data show CDR1 as SGHRS and CDR2 as YFSETQ. V lost 3 bases and J lost 0, with 10 bases in between. The CDR3, as DNA: TGCGCCAGCAGCTACTCGTCGAGCTCCTACAATGAGCAGTTCTTC. Translation: CASSYSSSSYNEQFF.

The V gene is TRBV15, the J gene TRBJ2-4; weak D call: TRBD2 (5 bases). CDR1 is LNHNV and CDR2 is YYDKDF in the germline V gene (reference sequence). The germline V and J ends were trimmed by 0 bases and 0 bases, with 12 bases remaining between them. The CDR3 is 17 amino acids. The CDR3 reads CATSRELEGLAKNIQYF. The CDR3 DNA follows: TGTGCCACCAGCAGAGAACTAGAGGGCCTAGCCAAAAACATTCAGTACTTC.

The chain links TRBV5-1 to TRBJ1-1; D is unclear. Germline V gene lookup returns CDR1 SGHRS and CDR2 YFSETQ. The ends were cut back, 4 bases at V and 3 bases at J, with 22 bases in the middle. This CDR3 has 17 amino acids. The CDR3 protein is CASSTGPGSGRDTEAFF. The CDR3 nucleotides are TGCGCCAGCAGCACCGGGCCGGGATCGGGTAGAGACACTGAAGCTTTCTTT. The entire variable domain, with the rest obtained from reference TRBV5-1 and TRBJ1-1, is as follows: KAGVTQTPRYLIKTRGQQVTLSCSPISGHRSVSWYQQTPGQGLQFLFEYFSETQRNKGNFPGRFSGRQFSNSRSEMNVSTLELGDSALYLCASSTGPGSGRDTEAFFGQGTRLTVV.

The J gene is TRBJ2-7, the V gene TRBV6-1; TRBD1 matches 8 bases. Germline lookup yields CDR1 MNHNS and CDR2 SASEGT. This CDR3 comprises 15 residues. V lost 5 bases and J lost 3; bases outside the gene matches: 9. CDR3 residues: CASSSQGEISYEQYF. CDR3 in DNA: TGTGCCAGCAGTTCACAGGGGGAAATAAGCTACGAGCAGTACTTC.

The chain links TRBV27 to TRBJ2-2; 11 bases agree with TRBD2. The V segment lost 6 bases and the J segment 5 bases; nucleotides outside the gene matches: 11. This CDR3 comprises 17 residues. Germline CDR1 is MNHEY and CDR2 is SMNVEV (reference sequence). CDR3 loop: CASSSSSGRVGTGELFF. In DNA, the CDR3 is TGTGCCAGCAGCAGTAGTAGCGGGAGGGTCGGAACCGGGGAGCTGTTTTTT.

This clone was counted a few times. The chain has TRBV6-6 and TRBJ2-1; 7 bases agree with TRBD1. Per germline, CDR1 MNHNY and CDR2 SVGAGI (reference sequence). This CDR3 has 16 residues. Losses at the gene ends were 0 bases for V and 5 bases for J; bases not matched to a gene: 7. CDR3 region: CASSYSTGPGDNEQFF. CDR3 DNA: TGTGCCAGCAGTTACTCGACAGGGCCCGGGGACAATGAGCAGTTCTTC.

The sample holds one count of this clone. The rearrangement joins TRBV6-5 to TRBJ1-4; 7 bases map to TRBD1. With 6 bases clipped from V and 0 bases from J, the junction kept 4 bases outside the gene matches. Germline lookup yields CDR1 MNHEY and CDR2 SVGAGI. CDR3 size: 15 residues. The CDR3 DNA reads TGTGCCAGCAGCCGTACAGGGGCAACTAATGAAAAACTGTTTTTT. It encodes CASSRTGATNEKLFF.

The CDR3 bases are TGTGCCACCAGCAGAGGGACAGGGGTTTCCAATCAGCCCCAGCATTTT. It specifies CATSRGTGVSNQPQHF. The chain employs TRBV15 and TRBJ1-5; 9 bases are shared with TRBD1. In germline, CDR1 is LNHNV, CDR2 YYDKDF (reference sequence). V shed 1 base, J shed 3 bases, and the junction held 4 bases outside the gene matches. The CDR3 has 16 amino acids.

V is TRBV18 and J is TRBJ2-7; 7 nucleotides align to TRBD1. V shed 0 bases, J shed 5 bases, and the junction held 4 bases outside the gene matches. The germline CDR1 and CDR2 sequences are KGHSH and LQKENI. The CDR3 extends over 14 amino acids. DNA of the CDR3: TGTGCCAGCTCACCACCGGACAGGAGCGACGAGCAGTACTTC. Protein sequence: CASSPPDRSDEQYF.

V gene TRBV10-1 combines with J gene TRBJ2-7; 12 bases line up with TRBD2. This CDR3 region has 16 residues. Germline assignment: CDR1 WNHNN and CDR2 SYGVQD (reference sequence). Losses at the gene ends were 5 bases for V and 3 bases for J; bases not matched to a gene: 8. The DNA for the CDR3 is TGCGCCAGCAGTAGACTAGCGGGAGCCCCCATCTACGAGCAGTACTTC. Protein sequence: CASSRLAGAPIYEQYF.

This rearrangement joins TRBV6-1 to TRBJ1-3; no definite D call. Per the germline V gene, CDR1 is MNHNS and CDR2 is SASEGT. This CDR3 region has 14 residues. Between the trimmed V and J ends, which lost 5 bases and 2 bases, there was a span of 10 bases. The CDR3 DNA reads TGTGCCAGCAGTTTCGACTTGACTGGAAACACCATATATTTT. Residues: CASSFDLTGNTIYF.

This chain links TRBV7-2 with TRBJ2-7; D possibly corresponds to TRBD2 (7 bases). This CDR3 has 16 residues. V lost 5 bases to trimming and J lost 7 bases, with 24 bases between them. Looked up from germline, CDR1 is SGHTA and CDR2 is FQGNSA. The CDR3 DNA follows: TGTGCCAGCAGCGGGGAGGGGCAGGGGACTCCCTGGGAGCAGTACTTC. Its translation: CASSGEGQGTPWEQYF.